This TCR beta chain originates from a study of T cells in Graves' hyperthyroidism and ophthalmopathy. General observations from the study: Ophthalmopathy was told apart from stable hyperthyroidism by a 13 V-J model. In validation, the model predicted ophthalmopathy. These predictions came a median approximately 5.9 months before onset.

RNA transcripts gave rise to amplified TCR beta CDR3 regions. Using the HTBI primer set, a first-round RT-PCR was run on the TCR CDR3. A single record per CDR3 protein comes from TCRdb applying MiXCR to the multiplex PCR reads. The sample carries over 150,000 distinct CDR3 sequences, about 15% recorded once. The patients, who ranged from 18 to 65 in age, presented with newly diagnosed hyperthyroidism lasting under 2 months. From approximately 9.5 ml of fresh peripheral blood, PBMCs were isolated. Regarding this clonotype: Its antigen is currently unknown. This may be a read error: a much more frequent sequence differs by one nucleotide.

The sequence derives from a woman aged 50 to 65 with Graves' hyperthyroidism. Sequenced sample: blood.

The CDR3 sequence: CASRSTGTRWAKATQYF. Here the CDR3 DNA reads TGTGCCAGCAGAAGTACCGGGACTAGGTGGGCTAAGGCGACCCAGTACTTC. The rearrangement uses TRBV6-2 or TRBV6-3 and TRBJ2-5; 8 nucleotides align to TRBD2. The CDR3 runs 17 residues. V lost 6 bases, J lost 7 bases, and 19 bases stayed unmatched. Germline CDR1 and CDR2: MNHEY and SVGEGT.